Sequencing of this T cell receptor (beta chain) was carried out in a study of tumor-infiltrating lymphocytes in primary liver carcinoma. Comments on this clonotype: One end of the junction fails to match germline, which may point to a read error.

The blood RNA (from unsorted whole blood) was obtained, and germline DNA was also extracted. Looked up from germline, CDR1 is SGHAT and CDR2 is FQNNGV. The length of the CDR3 is 14 residues. The template, about 540 ng total RNA, yielded TCR beta cDNA made with a constant-region primer. Amplification in three nested multiplex PCR rounds with slightly modified ARM-PCR gave rise to TCR beta libraries. Running around 9 cycles apiece, the first two PCR rounds relied on TRBV1-TRBV30 forward primers together with a C-beta reverse primer. TCRdb re-analysed the multiplex PCR reads in MiXCR, keeping a single row per CDR3 protein. The table records about 180,000 distinct CDR3 sequences, roughly 60% of them present only once.

The specimen was peripheral blood. The sequence came from a man aged 40-49 years with primary liver carcinoma and hepatitis B virus infection. The chain couples TRBV11-2 to TRBJ2-5; D may be TRBD1 or TRBD2 (5 bases each). CDR3 sequence reads: CVSSLIGDQLGLHF. CDR3 DNA: TGTGTCAGCAGCTTAATAGGGGACCAACTAGGTTTGCATTTC.